Below are 18 T cell receptor beta chains sequenced from a single sample in a study of T cell responses to AZD1222 COVID-19 vaccine. Assay: immunoSEQ multiplex PCR; the TCRdb copy retains only in-frame clones and omits some. The sample has tens of thousands of clones, 80% to 90% seen once. Here the sequenced sample was peripheral blood, taken on day 0 of AZD1222 vaccination. These receptors were obtained from an adult in good health.

V is TRBV12-3 or TRBV12-4 and J is TRBJ1-1; the D is unclear. Trimming removed 5 bases at V and 11 bases at J, with 15 bases between. The CDR3 consists of 12 residues. This CDR3 reads CASSPARRGAFF. The CDR3 DNA sequence: TGTGCCAGCAGTCCTGCGAGACGAGGGGCTTTCTTT.

V usage is TRBV7-9 and J usage is TRBJ2-1, with D uncertain. Germline values: CDR1 SEHNR, CDR2 FQNEAQ (reference sequence). CDR3 length: 11 residues. The V and J ends lost 5 bases and 6 bases respectively, with 5 bases between them. The CDR3 DNA reads TGTGCCAGCAGCGTATTCAATGAGCAGTTCTTC. This encodes CASSVFNEQFF.

The gene calls are TRBV7-6 and TRBJ1-1; D uncertain. The CDR3 covers 14 residues. Germline V gene sequence: CDR1 SGHVS, CDR2 FNYEAQ. Trimming took 5 bases from V and 5 from J, leaving 15 bases between them. Here the CDR3 reads CASSPSPSGTEAFF. Here the CDR3 DNA reads TGTGCCAGCAGCCCTTCCCCTAGCGGAACTGAAGCTTTCTTT.

This chain uses TRBV6-5 with TRBJ1-2; perhaps TRBD1 as D (5 bases). CDR3 length: 16 amino acids. Germline lookup yields CDR1 MNHEY and CDR2 SVGAGI. Trimming took off 0 bases at V and 1 base at J, with 12 bases between the two ends. The CDR3 loop is CASSYSAWGDNYGYTF. The CDR3 DNA reads TGTGCCAGCAGTTACTCGGCGTGGGGGGATAACTATGGCTACACCTTC.

This clone turned up a few times. This chain uses TRBV6-1 with TRBJ1-5; D is undetermined. V shed 0 bases and J shed 4 bases, with 16 bases lying between them. This CDR3 contains 17 residues. Per the germline V gene, CDR1 is MNHNS and CDR2 is SASEGT. In nucleotides, the CDR3 is TGTGCCAGCAGTGAAGCAACGGGGTTTCCATTAAATCAGCCCCAGCATTTT. The encoded protein is CASSEATGFPLNQPQHF.

The chain links TRBV5-1 to TRBJ2-1, with 12 bases matching TRBD2. The CDR3 runs to 16 residues. J was trimmed by 10 bases and V by 0 bases; bases with no gene match: 8. CDR1 is SGHRS, CDR2 YFSETQ, per germline. The CDR3 coding sequence is TGCGCCAGCAGCTTGGACCCTAGCGGGGGGGGCCGGGAGCAGTTCTTC. It specifies CASSLDPSGGGREQFF.

CDR3: CASSPDSSEKLFF. In DNA form, the CDR3 reads TGTGCCAGCTCACCCGACAGTTCTGAAAAACTGTTTTTT. V gene TRBV18 combines with J gene TRBJ1-4; perhaps TRBD1 as D (5 bases). Trimming left V 3 bases short and J 7 bases short, with 9 bases between. The CDR3 is 13 amino acids. CDR1 is KGHSH, CDR2 LQKENI, per germline. Full variable domain (outside the CDR3, taken from reference TRBV18 and TRBJ1-4): NAGVMQNPRHLVRRRGQEARLRCSPMKGHSHVYWYRQLPEEGLKFMVYLQKENIIDESGMPKERFSAEFPKEGPSILRIQQVVRGDSAAYFCASSPDSSEKLFFGSGTQLSVL.

The chain uses TRBV14 and TRBJ2-3; D is ambiguous. CDR1 is SGHDN and CDR2 is FVKESK in the germline V gene. This CDR3 has 16 amino acids. Trimming removed 3 bases at V and 2 bases at J, with 15 bases between. CDR3 in amino acids: CASSQLGWQFTDTQYF. The CDR3 DNA reads TGTGCCAGCAGCCAGTTGGGCTGGCAGTTCACAGATACGCAGTATTTT. Combining the CDR3 with reference TRBV14 and TRBJ2-3 gives the whole variable domain EAGVTQFPSHSVIEKGQTVTLRCDPISGHDNLYWYRRVMGKEIKFLLHFVKESKQDESGMPNNRFLAERTGGTYSTLKVQPAELEDSGVYFCASSQLGWQFTDTQYFGPGTRLTVL.

The rearrangement joins TRBV6-1 to TRBJ1-5, with D unclear. This CDR3 contains 16 residues. CDR1 MNHNS and CDR2 SASEGT come from the germline V gene. Trimming left V 0 bases short and J 2 bases short, with 11 bases between. The CDR3: CASSEAGGSGNQPQHF. CDR3 coding DNA: TGTGCCAGCAGTGAAGCGGGAGGTTCCGGCAATCAGCCCCAGCATTTT.

This chain connects TRBV7-3 to TRBJ2-1; 11 nucleotides agree with TRBD1. The CDR3 runs 15 residues. Unmatched junction bases numbered 4, after V lost 5 bases and J lost 4 bases. Germline CDR1 is SGHTA and CDR2 is FQGTGA. The CDR3 region is CASSLGQGAYNEQFF. The CDR3 bases are TGTGCCAGCAGCCTCGGACAGGGGGCTTACAATGAGCAGTTCTTC.

This clone was recorded a few times. The rearrangement uses TRBV7-9 and TRBJ2-3; possible D gene TRBD1, 6 bases. Trimming stripped 11 bases from V and 2 bases from J, with 17 bases between. The CDR3 extends over 14 amino acids. CDR1 SEHNR and CDR2 FQNEAQ come from the germline V gene (reference sequence). The CDR3 sequence: CAGTRQGSTDTQYF. CDR3 in DNA: TGTGCCGGAACCCGGCAGGGGTCCACAGATACGCAGTATTTT.

The chain is built from TRBV6-2 or TRBV6-3 and TRBJ1-6; D call uncertain. The CDR3 contains 13 residues. The V and J ends lost 6 bases and 10 bases respectively, with 13 bases between them. Germline V gene sequence: CDR1 MNHEY, CDR2 SVGEGT. The CDR3 DNA follows: TGTGCCAGCAGCCCCCCCTCCTACTCACCCCTCCACTTT. It specifies CASSPPSYSPLHF.

This chain uses TRBV7-2 with TRBJ1-1, with 7 positions matching TRBD1. The germline CDR1 and CDR2 sequences are SGHTA and FQGNSA. CDR3 length: 13 residues. After removal of 6 bases from V and 4 bases from J, the junction contained 5 bases not matched to a gene. The CDR3 here is CASRPQGLTEAFF. CDR3 nucleotides: TGTGCCAGCAGACCACAGGGGCTCACTGAAGCTTTCTTT.

The chain is built from TRBV3-1 (or the pseudogene TRBV3-2) and TRBJ1-1, with 8 bases lining up with TRBD1. There are 16 residues in the CDR3. Germline CDR1 and CDR2: LGHDT and YNNKEL (reference sequence). V shed 0 bases and J 5 bases; nucleotides not matched to a gene: 8. The DNA of the CDR3 is TGTGCCAGCAGCCAAGATTTGAGCAGGGGGCAAACTGAAGCTTTCTTT. Translated: CASSQDLSRGQTEAFF.

The genes are TRBV6-5 and TRBJ1-5; D perhaps matches TRBD1 (5 bases). The germline V gene encodes CDR1 MNHEY and CDR2 SVGAGI. The CDR3 is made up of 15 amino acids. V lost 0 bases and J lost 4, with 10 bases in between. The CDR3 bases are TGTGCCAGCAGTTACTCGCGACAGAGGAATCAGCCCCAGCATTTT. Its protein is CASSYSRQRNQPQHF.

This clone was recorded once. This chain uses TRBV2 with TRBJ1-3; weak D call: TRBD1 (5 bases). CDR1 SNHLY and CDR2 FYNNEI come from the germline V gene. V lost 4 bases to trimming and J lost 0 bases, with 16 bases between them. The CDR3 extends over 17 amino acids. Here the CDR3 reads CASSVRGTLISGNTIYF. The CDR3 DNA reads as TGTGCCAGCAGTGTGAGGGGCACACTAATCTCTGGAAACACCATATATTTT.

The chain couples TRBV30 to TRBJ2-7; D remains ambiguous. CDR3 length: 12 residues. Germline CDR1 and CDR2: GTSNPN and SVGIG (reference sequence). Trimming took off 2 bases at V and 12 bases at J, with 17 bases between the two ends. CDR3 in amino acids: CAWSPSLGLVYF. CDR3 sequence (DNA): TGTGCCTGGAGTCCTTCCCTCGGCTTGGTGTACTTC.

The chain joins TRBV18 to TRBJ2-4; the D gene is possibly TRBD2 (5 bases). The CDR3 spans 17 residues. The germline V gene encodes CDR1 KGHSH and CDR2 LQKENI. The germline V and J ends were trimmed by 0 bases and 0 bases, with 12 bases remaining between them. The CDR3 here is CASSPPVGGGAKNIQYF. DNA for the CDR3: TGTGCCAGCTCACCACCGGTCGGTGGAGGAGCCAAAAACATTCAGTACTTC.